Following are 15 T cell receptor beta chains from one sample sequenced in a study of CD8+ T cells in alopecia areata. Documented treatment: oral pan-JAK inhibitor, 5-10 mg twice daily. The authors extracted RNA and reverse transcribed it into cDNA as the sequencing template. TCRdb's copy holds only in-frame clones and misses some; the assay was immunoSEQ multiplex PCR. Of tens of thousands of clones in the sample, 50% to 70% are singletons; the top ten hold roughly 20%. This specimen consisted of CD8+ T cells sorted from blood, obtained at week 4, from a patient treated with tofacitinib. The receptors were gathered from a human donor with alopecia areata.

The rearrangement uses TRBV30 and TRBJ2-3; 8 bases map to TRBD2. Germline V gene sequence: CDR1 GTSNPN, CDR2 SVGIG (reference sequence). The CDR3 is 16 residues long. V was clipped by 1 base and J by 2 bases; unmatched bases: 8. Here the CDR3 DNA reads TGTGCCTGGAGTGAATTAGCGGGAACGGTCACAGATACGCAGTATTTT. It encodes CAWSELAGTVTDTQYF.

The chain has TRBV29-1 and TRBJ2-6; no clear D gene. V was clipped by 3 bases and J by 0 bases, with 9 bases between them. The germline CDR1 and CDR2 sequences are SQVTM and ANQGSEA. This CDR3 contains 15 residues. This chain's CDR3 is CSVEASDSGANVLTF. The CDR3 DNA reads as TGCAGCGTTGAGGCATCCGACTCTGGGGCCAACGTCCTGACTTTC.

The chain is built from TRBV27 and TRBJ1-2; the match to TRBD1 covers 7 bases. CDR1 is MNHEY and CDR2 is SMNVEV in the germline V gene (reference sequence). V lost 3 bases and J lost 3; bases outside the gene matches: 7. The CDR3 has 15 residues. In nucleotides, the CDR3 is TGTGCCAGCAGTTTGAAGTCCGACAGGGACTATGGCTACACCTTC. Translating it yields CASSLKSDRDYGYTF.

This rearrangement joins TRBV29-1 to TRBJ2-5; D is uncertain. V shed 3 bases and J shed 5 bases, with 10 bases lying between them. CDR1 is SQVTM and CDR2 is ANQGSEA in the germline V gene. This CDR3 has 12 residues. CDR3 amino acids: CSVDRAPETQYF. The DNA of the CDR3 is TGCAGCGTTGACCGGGCGCCGGAGACCCAGTACTTC.

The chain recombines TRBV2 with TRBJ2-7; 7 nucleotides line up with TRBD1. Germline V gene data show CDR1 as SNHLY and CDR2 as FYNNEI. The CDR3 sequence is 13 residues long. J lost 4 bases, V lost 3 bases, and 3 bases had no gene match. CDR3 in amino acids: CASSDDREYEQYF. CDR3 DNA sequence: TGTGCCAGCAGTGACGACAGGGAGTACGAGCAGTACTTC.

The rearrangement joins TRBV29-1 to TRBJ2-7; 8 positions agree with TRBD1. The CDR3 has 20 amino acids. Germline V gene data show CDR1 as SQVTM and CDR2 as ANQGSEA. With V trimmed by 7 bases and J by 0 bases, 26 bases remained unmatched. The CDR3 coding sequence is TGCAGCGCACAATACAACGACCCGGGACAGGAAGCTTACTTCTCCTACGAGCAGTACTTC. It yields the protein CSAQYNDPGQEAYFSYEQYF.

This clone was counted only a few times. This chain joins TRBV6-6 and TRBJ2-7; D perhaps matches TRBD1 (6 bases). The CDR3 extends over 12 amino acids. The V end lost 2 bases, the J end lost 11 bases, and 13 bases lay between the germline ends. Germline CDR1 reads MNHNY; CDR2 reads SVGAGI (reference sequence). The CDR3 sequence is CASSYVQGMEYF. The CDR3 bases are TGTGCCAGCAGTTACGTACAGGGAATGGAGTACTTC.

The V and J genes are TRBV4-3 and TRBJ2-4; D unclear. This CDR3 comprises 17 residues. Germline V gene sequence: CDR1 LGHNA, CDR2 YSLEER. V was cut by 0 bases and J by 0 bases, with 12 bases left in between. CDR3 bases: TGCGCCAGCAGCCAAGATGGTGAAGGTCCAGCCAAAAACATTCAGTACTTC. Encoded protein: CASSQDGEGPAKNIQYF.

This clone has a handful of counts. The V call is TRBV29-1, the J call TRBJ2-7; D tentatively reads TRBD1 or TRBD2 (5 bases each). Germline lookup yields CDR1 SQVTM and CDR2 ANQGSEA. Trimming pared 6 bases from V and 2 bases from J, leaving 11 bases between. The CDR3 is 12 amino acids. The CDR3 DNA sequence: TGCAGCGTGAGGGACCCTACCTACGAGCAGTACTTC. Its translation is CSVRDPTYEQYF.

The CDR3 sequence: CAWRALSGGLSYEQYF. CDR3 coding DNA: TGTGCCTGGAGGGCCCTTAGCGGGGGGCTTAGCTACGAGCAGTACTTC. This chain uses TRBV30 with TRBJ2-7; 10 bases line up with TRBD2. This CDR3 has 16 amino acids. With V trimmed by 3 bases and J by 3 bases, 11 bases remained unmatched. The germline V gene encodes CDR1 GTSNPN and CDR2 SVGIG (reference sequence).

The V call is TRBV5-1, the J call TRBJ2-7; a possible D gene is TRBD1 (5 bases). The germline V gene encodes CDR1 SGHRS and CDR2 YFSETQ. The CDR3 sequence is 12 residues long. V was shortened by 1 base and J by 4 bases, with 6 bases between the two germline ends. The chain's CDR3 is CASSLRGYEQYF. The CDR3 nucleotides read TGCGCCAGCAGCTTGAGGGGTTACGAGCAGTACTTC.

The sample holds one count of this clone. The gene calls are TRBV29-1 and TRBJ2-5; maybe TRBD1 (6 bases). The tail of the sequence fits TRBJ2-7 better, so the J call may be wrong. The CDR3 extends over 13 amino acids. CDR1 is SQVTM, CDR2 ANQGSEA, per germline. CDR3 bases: TGCAGCGTTGAGGGCAGGGGATCCTACGAGCAGTACTTC. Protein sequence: CSVEGRGSYEQYF.

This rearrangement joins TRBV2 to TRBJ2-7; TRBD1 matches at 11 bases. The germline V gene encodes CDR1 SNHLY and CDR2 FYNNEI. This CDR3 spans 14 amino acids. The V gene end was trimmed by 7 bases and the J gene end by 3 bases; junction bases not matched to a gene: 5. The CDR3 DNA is TGTGCCAGCAACCCGGGGACAGGGGGCTACGAGCAGTACTTC. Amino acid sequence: CASNPGTGGYEQYF. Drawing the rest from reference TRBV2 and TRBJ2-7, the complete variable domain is EPEVTQTPSHQVTQMGQEVILRCVPISNHLYFYWYRQILGQKVEFLVSFYNNEISEKSEIFDDQFSVERPDGSNFTLKIRSTKLEDSAMYFCASNPGTGGYEQYFGPGTRLTVT.

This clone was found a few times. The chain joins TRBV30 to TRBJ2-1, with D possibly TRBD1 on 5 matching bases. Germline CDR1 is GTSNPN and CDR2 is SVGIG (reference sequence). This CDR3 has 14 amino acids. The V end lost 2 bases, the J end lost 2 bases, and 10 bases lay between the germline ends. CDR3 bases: TGTGCCTGGAGTTTGGGGCAGACCTACAATGAGCAGTTCTTC. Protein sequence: CAWSLGQTYNEQFF.

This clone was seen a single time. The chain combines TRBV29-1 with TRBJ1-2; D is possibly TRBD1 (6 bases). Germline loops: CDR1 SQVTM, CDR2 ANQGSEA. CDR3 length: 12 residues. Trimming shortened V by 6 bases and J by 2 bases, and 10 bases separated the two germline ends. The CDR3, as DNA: TGCAGCGTGCTACAGGGAAACTATGGCTACACCTTC. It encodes CSVLQGNYGYTF.